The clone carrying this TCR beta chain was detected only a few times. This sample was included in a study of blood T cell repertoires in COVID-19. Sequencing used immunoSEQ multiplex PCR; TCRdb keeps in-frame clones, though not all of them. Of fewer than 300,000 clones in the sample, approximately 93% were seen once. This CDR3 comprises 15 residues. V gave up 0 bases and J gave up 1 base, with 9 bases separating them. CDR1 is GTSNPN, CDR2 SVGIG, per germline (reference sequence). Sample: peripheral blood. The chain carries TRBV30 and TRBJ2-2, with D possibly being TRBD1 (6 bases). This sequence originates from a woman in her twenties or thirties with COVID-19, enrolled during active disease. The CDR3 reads CAWSVQGGNTGELFF. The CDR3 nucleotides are TGTGCCTGGAGTGTACAAGGGGGGAACACCGGGGAGCTGTTTTTT. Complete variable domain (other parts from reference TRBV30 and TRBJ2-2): SQTIHQWPATLVQPVGSPLSLECTVEGTSNPNLYWYRQAAGRGLQLLFYSVGIGQISSEVPQNLSASRPQDRQFILSSKKLLLSDSGFYLCAWSVQGGNTGELFFGEGSRLTVL.